Following are 4 T cell receptor beta chains from one sample sequenced in a study of blood T cell repertoires in COVID-19. Here immunoSEQ multiplex PCR was the method, and the copy in TCRdb shows in-frame clones only, minus some. The sample includes some 110,000 clones, roughly 86% of them seen just once. Sample: peripheral blood. The receptors were sampled from a man between 35 and 55 years old with acute or convalescent COVID-19.

The V call is TRBV12-5, the J call TRBJ1-5, with D possibly being TRBD1 (5 bases). This CDR3 spans 16 amino acids. Trimming took 2 bases from V and 7 from J, leaving 18 bases between them. CDR1 is LGHNT, CDR2 FRNRAP, per germline. The CDR3 here is CASGLHIGGREQPQHF. CDR3 bases: TGTGCTAGTGGTTTGCATATCGGGGGTAGGGAACAGCCCCAGCATTTT. The whole variable domain, remainder taken from reference TRBV12-5 and TRBJ1-5, is DARVTQTPRHKVTEMGQEVTMRCQPILGHNTVFWYRQTMMQGLELLAYFRNRAPLDDSGMPKDRFSAEMPDATLATLKIQPSEPRDSAVYFCASGLHIGGREQPQHFGDGTRLSIL.

V usage is TRBV25-1 and J usage is TRBJ1-4; the D gene is possibly TRBD1 (5 bases). Trimming shortened V by 1 base and J by 6 bases, and 12 bases separated the two germline ends. This CDR3 has 15 residues. Germline lookup yields CDR1 MGHDK and CDR2 SYGVNS. The CDR3 DNA is TGTGCCAGCAGTGAATCTCGGGGGGGGGATGAAAAACTGTTTTTT. Its protein is CASSESRGGDEKLFF.

In its sample, this clone was seen a few times. V and J are TRBV5-4 and TRBJ1-2; D might be TRBD1 (5 bases). Germline-derived CDR1 and CDR2 are SGHNT and YYREEE (reference sequence). CDR3 length equals 13 residues. Trimming took 4 bases from V and 1 from J, leaving 8 bases between them. The CDR3 nucleotides are TGTGCCAGCAGCCCAGGGTTTAACTATGGCTACACCTTC. This codes for CASSPGFNYGYTF.

The gene calls are TRBV11-3 and TRBJ2-1; TRBD2 matches 8 bases. This CDR3 has 15 residues. V shed 6 bases and J 6 bases; nucleotides not matched to a gene: 10. Germline lookup yields CDR1 SGHNT and CDR2 YENEEA. The CDR3 nucleotides are TGTGCCAGCAGTCGGGGGCCCACTAGCGGCAATGAGCAGTTCTTC. Translated: CASSRGPTSGNEQFF.